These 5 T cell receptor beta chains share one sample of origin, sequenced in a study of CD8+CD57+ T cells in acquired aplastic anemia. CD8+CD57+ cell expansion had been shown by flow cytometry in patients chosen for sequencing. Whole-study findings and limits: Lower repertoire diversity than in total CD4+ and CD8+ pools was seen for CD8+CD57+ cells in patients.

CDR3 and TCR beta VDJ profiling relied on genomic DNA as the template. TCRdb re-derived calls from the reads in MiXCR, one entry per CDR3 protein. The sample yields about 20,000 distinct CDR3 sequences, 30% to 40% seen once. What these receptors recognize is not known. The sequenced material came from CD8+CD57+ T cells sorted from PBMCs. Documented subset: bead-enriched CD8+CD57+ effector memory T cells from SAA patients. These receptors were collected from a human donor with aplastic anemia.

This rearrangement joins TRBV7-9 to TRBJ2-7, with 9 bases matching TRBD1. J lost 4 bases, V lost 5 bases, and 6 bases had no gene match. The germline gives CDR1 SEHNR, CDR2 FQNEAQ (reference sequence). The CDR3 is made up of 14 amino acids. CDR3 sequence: CASSHRDRDYEQYF. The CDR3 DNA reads TGTGCCAGCAGCCACCGGGACAGGGATTACGAGCAGTACTTC.

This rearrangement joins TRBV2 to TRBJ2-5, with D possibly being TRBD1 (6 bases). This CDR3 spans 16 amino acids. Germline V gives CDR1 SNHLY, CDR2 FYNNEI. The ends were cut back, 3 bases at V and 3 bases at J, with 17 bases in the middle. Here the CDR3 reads CASSDLTGGRKETQYF. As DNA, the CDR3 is TGTGCCAGCAGTGATCTTACTGGGGGCAGGAAAGAGACCCAGTACTTC. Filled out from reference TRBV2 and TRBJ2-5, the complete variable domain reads EPEVTQTPSHQVTQMGQEVILRCVPISNHLYFYWYRQILGQKVEFLVSFYNNEISEKSEIFDDQFSVERPDGSNFTLKIRSTKLEDSAMYFCASSDLTGGRKETQYFGPGTRLLVL.

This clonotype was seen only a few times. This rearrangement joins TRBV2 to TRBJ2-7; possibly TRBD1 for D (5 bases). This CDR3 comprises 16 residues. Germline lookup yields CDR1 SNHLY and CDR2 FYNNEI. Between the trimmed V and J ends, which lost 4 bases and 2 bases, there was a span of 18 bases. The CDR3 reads CASSGLIRTRAYEQYF. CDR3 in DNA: TGTGCCAGCAGTGGACTGATTAGGACACGGGCCTACGAGCAGTACTTC. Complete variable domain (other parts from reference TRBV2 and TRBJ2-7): EPEVTQTPSHQVTQMGQEVILRCVPISNHLYFYWYRQILGQKVEFLVSFYNNEISEKSEIFDDQFSVERPDGSNFTLKIRSTKLEDSAMYFCASSGLIRTRAYEQYFGPGTRLTVT.

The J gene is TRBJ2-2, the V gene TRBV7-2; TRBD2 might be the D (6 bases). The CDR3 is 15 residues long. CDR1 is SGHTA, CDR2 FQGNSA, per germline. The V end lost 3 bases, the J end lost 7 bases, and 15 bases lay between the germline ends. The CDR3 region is CASSFTGGGHGELFF. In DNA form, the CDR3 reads TGTGCCAGCAGCTTTACCGGTGGAGGGCACGGGGAGCTGTTTTTT.

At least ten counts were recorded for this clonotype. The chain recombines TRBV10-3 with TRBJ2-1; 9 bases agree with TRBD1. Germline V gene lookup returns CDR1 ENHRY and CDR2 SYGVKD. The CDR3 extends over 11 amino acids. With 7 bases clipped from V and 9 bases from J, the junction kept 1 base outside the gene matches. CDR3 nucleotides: TGTGCCATCAAGGGACAGGGTGAGCAGTTCTTC. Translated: CAIKGQGEQFF.